The subject of this entry is one TCR beta chain. An end of the junction differs from the germline gene, which may be a read error. Looked up from germline, CDR1 is MNHNS and CDR2 is SASEGT. The CDR3 length is 16 residues. Localized lung adenocarcinoma, a non-small cell lung cancer, affected the donors. The data were obtained in a study of CD4 and CD8 cells across lung adenocarcinoma regions. TCRdb re-called the PCR reads with MiXCR, one entry per CDR3 protein. Found here are around 11,000 distinct CDR3 sequences, 53% of them singletons; the top ten hold 20%. The chain uses TRBV6-1 and TRBJ2-4; TRBD1 might be the D (6 bases). The sequenced material came from CD4+ T cells from the center of a lung tumor. The sequence came from a male donor with lung adenocarcinoma. The CD4 and CD8 labels of this study may be unreliable. The CDR3 loop is CASSEGGLRAKDTQYF. The CDR3 region has the DNA TGTGCCAGCAGTGAAGGGGGGCTGAGAGCCAAAGATACGCAGTACTTT.